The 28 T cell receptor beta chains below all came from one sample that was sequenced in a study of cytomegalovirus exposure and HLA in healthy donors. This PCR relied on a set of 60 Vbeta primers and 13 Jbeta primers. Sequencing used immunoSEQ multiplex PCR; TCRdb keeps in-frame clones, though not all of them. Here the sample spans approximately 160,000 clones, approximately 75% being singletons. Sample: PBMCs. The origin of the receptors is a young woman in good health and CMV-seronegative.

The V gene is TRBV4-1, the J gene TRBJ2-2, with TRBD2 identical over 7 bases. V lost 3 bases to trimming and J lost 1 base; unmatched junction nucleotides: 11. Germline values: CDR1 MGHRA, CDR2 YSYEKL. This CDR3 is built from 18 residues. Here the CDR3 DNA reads TGCGCCAGCAGCCAGTTCCCCCGGCTAGCGGAGAACACCGGGGAGCTGTTTTTT. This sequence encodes CASSQFPRLAENTGELFF.

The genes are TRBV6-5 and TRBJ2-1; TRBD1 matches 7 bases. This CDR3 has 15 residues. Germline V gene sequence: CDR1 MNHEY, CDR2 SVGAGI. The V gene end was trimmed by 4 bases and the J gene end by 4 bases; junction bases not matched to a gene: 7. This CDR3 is CASSSYGTAYNEQFF. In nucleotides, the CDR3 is TGTGCCAGCAGTTCCTACGGGACAGCTTACAATGAGCAGTTCTTC.

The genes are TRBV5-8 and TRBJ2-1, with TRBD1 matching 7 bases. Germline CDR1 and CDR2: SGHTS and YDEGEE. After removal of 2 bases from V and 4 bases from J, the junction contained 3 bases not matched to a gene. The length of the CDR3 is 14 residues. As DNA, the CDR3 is TGTGCCAGCAGCTTCCGACAGGGATACAATGAGCAGTTCTTC. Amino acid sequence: CASSFRQGYNEQFF.

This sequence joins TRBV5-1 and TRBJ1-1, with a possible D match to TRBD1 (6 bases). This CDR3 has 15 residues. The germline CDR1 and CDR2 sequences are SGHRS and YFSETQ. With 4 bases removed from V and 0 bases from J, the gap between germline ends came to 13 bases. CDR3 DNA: TGCGCCAGCAGCCCCAATCAGGGGATGAACACTGAAGCTTTCTTT. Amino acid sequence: CASSPNQGMNTEAFF.

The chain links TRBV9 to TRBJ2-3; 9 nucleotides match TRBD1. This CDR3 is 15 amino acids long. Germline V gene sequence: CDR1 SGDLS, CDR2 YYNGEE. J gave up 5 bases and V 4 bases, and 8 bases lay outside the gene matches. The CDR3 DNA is TGTGCCAGCAGCTCAACAGGGGGCGGAGGAGATACGCAGTATTTT. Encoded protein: CASSSTGGGGDTQYF.

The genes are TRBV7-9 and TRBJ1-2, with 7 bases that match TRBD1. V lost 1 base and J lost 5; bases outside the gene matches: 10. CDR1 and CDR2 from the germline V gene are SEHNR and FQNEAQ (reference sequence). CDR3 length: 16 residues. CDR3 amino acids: CASSLVAGTAYYGYTF. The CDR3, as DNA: TGTGCCAGCAGCTTAGTCGCTGGGACAGCTTATTATGGCTACACCTTC.

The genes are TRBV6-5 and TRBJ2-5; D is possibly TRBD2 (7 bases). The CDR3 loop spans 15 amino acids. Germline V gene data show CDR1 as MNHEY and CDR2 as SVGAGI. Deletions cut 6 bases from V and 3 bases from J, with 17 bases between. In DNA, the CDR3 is TGTGCCAGCAGAGCGGGCGGGGGCAGAGAAGAGACCCAGTACTTC. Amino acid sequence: CASRAGGGREETQYF.

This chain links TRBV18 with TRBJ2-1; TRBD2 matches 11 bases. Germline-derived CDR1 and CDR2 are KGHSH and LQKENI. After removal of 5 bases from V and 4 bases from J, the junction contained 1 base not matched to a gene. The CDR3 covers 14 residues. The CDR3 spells CASSIAGGYNEQFF. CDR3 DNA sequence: TGTGCCAGCTCAATAGCGGGAGGGTACAATGAGCAGTTCTTC.

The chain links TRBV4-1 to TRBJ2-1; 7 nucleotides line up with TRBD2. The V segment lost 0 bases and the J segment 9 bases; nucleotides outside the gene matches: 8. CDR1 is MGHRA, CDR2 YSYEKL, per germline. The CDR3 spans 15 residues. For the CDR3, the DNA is TGCGCCAGCAGCCAAGATCAGGGACTACCGCGTGAGCAGTTCTTC. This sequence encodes CASSQDQGLPREQFF.

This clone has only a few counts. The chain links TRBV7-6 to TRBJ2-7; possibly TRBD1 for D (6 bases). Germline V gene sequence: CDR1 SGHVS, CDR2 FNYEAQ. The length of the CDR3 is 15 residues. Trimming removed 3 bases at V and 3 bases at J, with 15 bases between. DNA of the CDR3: TGTGCCAGCAGCTTTCGACAGGATACCCTCTACGAGCAGTACTTC. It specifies CASSFRQDTLYEQYF.

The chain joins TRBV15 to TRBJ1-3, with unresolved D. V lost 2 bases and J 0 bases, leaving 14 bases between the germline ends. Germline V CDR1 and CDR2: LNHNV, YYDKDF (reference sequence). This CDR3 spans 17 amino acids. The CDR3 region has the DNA TGTGCCACCAGCAGACCTCCACTAGAGGCCTCTGGAAACACCATATATTTT. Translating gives CATSRPPLEASGNTIYF.

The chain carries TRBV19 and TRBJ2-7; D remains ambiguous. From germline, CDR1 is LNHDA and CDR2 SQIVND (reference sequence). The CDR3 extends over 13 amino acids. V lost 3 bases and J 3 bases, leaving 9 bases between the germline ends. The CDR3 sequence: CASSIQANYEQYF. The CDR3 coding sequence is TGTGCCAGTAGTATCCAGGCCAACTACGAGCAGTACTTC.

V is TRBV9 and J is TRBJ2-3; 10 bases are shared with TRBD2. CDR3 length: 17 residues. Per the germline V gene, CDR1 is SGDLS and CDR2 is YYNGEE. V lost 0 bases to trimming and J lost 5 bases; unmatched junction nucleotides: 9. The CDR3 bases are TGTGCCAGCAGCGTAGTCCTAGCGGGGGTTTCGGAAGATACGCAGTATTTT. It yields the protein CASSVVLAGVSEDTQYF.

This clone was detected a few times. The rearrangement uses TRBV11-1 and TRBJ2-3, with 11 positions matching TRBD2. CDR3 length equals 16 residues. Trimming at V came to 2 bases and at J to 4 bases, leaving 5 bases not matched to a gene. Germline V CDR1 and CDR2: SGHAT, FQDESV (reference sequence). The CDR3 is CASSLLSGGAADTQYF. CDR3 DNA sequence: TGTGCCAGCAGCTTACTTAGCGGGGGGGCAGCAGATACGCAGTATTTT.

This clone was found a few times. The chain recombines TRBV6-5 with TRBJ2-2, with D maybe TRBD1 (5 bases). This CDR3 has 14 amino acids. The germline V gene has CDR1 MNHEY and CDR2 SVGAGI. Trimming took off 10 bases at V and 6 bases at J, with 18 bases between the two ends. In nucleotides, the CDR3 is TGTGCCACCCGCAGGGTTAACGAGGCCGGGGAGCTGTTTTTT. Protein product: CATRRVNEAGELFF.

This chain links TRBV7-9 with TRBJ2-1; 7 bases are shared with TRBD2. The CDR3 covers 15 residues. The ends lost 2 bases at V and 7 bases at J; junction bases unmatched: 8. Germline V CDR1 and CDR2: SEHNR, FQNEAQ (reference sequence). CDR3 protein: CASSLIAGSGNEQFF. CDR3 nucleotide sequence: TGTGCCAGCAGCTTAATAGCGGGTTCAGGGAATGAGCAGTTCTTC.

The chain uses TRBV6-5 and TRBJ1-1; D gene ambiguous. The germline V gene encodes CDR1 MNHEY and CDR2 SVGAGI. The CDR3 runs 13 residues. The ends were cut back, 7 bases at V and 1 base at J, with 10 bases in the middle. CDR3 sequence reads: CASTLGKNTEAFF. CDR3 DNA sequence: TGTGCCAGCACCCTAGGAAAGAACACTGAAGCTTTCTTT.

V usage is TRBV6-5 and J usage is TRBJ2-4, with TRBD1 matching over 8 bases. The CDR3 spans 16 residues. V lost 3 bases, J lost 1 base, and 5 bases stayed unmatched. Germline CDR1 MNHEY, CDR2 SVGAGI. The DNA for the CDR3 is TGTGCCAGCAGTTATACGGGACAGGTTGCCAAAAACATTCAGTACTTC. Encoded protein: CASSYTGQVAKNIQYF.

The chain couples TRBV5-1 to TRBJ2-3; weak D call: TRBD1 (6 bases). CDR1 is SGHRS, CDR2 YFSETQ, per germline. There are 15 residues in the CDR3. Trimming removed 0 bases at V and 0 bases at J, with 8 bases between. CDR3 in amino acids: CASSLGQGSTDTQYF. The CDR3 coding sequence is TGCGCCAGCAGCTTGGGGCAGGGGAGCACAGATACGCAGTATTTT.

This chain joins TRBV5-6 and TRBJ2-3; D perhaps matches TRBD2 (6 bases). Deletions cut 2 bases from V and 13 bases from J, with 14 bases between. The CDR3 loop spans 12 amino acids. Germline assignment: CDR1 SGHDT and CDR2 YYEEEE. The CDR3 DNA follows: TGTGCCAGCAGCTTCGCGGGACTCGCGGAGTATTTT. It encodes CASSFAGLAEYF.

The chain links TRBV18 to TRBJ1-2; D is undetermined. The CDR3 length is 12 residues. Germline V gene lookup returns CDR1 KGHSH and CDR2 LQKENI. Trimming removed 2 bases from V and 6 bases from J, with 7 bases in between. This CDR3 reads CASSPFSDGYTF. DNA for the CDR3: TGTGCCAGCTCACCATTTTCTGATGGCTACACCTTC.

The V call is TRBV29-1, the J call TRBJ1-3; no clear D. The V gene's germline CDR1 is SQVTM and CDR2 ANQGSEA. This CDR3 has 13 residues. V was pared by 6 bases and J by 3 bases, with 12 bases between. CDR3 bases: TGCAGCGTAGTCGGGAATATTGGAAACACCATATATTTT. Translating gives CSVVGNIGNTIYF.

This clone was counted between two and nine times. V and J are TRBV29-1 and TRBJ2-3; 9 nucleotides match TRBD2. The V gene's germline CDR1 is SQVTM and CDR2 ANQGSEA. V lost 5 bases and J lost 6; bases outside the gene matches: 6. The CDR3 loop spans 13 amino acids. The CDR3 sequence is CSVRGRAMDTQYF. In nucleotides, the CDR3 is TGCAGCGTTCGCGGGAGGGCGATGGATACGCAGTATTTT.

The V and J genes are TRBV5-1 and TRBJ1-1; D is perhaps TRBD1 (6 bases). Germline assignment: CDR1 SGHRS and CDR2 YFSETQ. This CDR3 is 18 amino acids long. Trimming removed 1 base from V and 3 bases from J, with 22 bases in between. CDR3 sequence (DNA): TGCGCCAGCAGCTTGACTGCTGGAATTACAGGGCGAGACACTGAAGCTTTCTTT. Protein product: CASSLTAGITGRDTEAFF.

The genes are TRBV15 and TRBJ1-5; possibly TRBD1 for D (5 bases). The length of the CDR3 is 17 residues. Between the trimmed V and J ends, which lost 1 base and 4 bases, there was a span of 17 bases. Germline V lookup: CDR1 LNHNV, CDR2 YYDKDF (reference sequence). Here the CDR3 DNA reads TGTGCCACCAGCAGAGCTAGGGGCAGGGTAGGTAATCAGCCCCAGCATTTT. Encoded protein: CATSRARGRVGNQPQHF.

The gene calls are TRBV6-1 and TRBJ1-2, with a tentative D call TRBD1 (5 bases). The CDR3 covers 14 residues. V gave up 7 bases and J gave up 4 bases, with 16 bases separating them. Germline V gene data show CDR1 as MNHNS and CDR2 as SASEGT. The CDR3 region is CASINTGLGYGYTF. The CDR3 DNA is TGTGCCAGCATTAACACAGGTCTAGGCTATGGCTACACCTTC.

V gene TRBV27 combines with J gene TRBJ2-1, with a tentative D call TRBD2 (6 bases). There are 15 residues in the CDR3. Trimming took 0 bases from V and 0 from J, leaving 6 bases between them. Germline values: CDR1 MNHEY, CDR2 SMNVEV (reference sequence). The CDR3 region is CASSLSGGSYNEQFF. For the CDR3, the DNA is TGTGCCAGCAGTTTATCCGGGGGCTCCTACAATGAGCAGTTCTTC.

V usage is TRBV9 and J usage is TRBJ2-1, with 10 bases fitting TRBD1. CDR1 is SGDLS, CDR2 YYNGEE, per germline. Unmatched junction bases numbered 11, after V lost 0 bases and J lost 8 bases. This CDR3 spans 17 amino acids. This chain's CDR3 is CASSVAAGTGDWYEQFF. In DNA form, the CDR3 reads TGTGCCAGCAGCGTAGCTGCCGGGACAGGGGATTGGTATGAGCAGTTCTTC.